This T cell receptor beta chain came from a study of blood T cell repertoires in COVID-19. Looking at the study overall: Collection of acute and convalescent COVID-19 samples took place in the United States, Italy and Spain.

Some clones are missing from TCRdb's copy, which holds only in-frame ones; the method was immunoSEQ multiplex PCR. The data contain about 180,000 clones, around 76% of them singletons. Only a few counts were recorded for this clone. This CDR3 has 14 residues. From germline, CDR1 is MDHEN and CDR2 SYDVKM. V gave up 5 bases and J gave up 9 bases; unmatched junction bases: 5. The chain couples TRBV28 to TRBJ2-1; TRBD2 matches at 12 bases. The origin of this receptor is a woman in her 70s with acute or convalescent COVID-19. The sequenced sample was peripheral blood. The CDR3 reads CASSPTTSGSEQFF. The CDR3 region has the DNA TGTGCCAGCAGTCCTACGACTAGCGGGAGTGAGCAGTTCTTC.